This T cell receptor beta chain was found in a study of cytomegalovirus exposure and HLA in healthy donors. Germline V lookup: CDR1 MDHEN, CDR2 SYDVKM. This CDR3 comprises 12 residues. This clone is categorized as medium-sized (0.01 to 0.1%). Its target is not known. An end of the junction differs from the germline gene, which may be a read error. The PCR used 60 Vbeta and 13 Jbeta primers. Profiled with immunoSEQ multiplex PCR; TCRdb holds only in-frame clones, not every one. The repertoire holds approximately 130,000 clones, with roughly 80% as singletons. Study-level results: Most CMV-associated TCR beta chains were later found to appear HLA-restricted. A later analysis found TCR association rates differed by HLA locus, highest for DRB1 and lowest for HLA-C.

Sequencing was done on a sample of PBMCs. The source of this sequence is a man over 45 in good health and CMV-seronegative. The chain couples TRBV28 to TRBJ1-1; TRBD1 matches at 8 bases. The CDR3, as DNA: TGTGCCAGTGGTCAGGGGGCGTTTGCCCAACCCTTT. The encoded protein is CASGQGAFAQPF. Using reference TRBV28 and TRBJ1-1 for the parts outside the CDR3, the full variable domain is DVKVTQSSRYLVKRTGEKVFLECVQDMDHENMFWYRQDPGLGLRLIYFSYDVKMKEKGDIPEGYSVSREKKERFSLILESASTNQTSMYLCASGQGAFAQPFGQGTRLTVV.